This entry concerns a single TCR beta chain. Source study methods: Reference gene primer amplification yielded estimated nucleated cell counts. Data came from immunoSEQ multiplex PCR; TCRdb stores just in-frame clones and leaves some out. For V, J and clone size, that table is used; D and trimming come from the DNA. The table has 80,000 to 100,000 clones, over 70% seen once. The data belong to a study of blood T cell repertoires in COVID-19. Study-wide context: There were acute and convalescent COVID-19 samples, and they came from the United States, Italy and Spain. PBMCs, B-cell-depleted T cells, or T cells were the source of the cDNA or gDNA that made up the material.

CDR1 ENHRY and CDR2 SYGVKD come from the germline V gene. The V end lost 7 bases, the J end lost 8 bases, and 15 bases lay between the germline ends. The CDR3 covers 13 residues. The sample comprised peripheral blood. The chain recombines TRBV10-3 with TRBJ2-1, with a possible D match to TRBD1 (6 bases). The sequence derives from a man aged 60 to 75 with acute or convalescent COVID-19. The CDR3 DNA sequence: TGTGCCATCATGAATGCAGGGGCGGATGAGCAGTTCTTC. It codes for CAIMNAGADEQFF.